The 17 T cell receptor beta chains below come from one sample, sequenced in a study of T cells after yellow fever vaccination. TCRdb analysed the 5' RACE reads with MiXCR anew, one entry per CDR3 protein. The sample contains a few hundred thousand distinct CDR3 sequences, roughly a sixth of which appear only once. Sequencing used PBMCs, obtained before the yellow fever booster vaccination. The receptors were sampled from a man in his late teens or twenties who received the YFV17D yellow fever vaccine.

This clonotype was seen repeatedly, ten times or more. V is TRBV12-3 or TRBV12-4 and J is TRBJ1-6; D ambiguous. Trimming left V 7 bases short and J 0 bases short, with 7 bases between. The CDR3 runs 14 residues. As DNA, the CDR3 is TGTGCCAGCACTCAGAACTCCTATAATTCACCCCTCCACTTT. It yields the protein CASTQNSYNSPLHF.

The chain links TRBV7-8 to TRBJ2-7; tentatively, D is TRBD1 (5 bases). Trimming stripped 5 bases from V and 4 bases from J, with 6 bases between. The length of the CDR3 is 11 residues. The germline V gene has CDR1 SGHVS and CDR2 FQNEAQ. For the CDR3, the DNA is TGTGCCAGCAGCGACAGATACGAGCAGTACGTC. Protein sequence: CASSDRYEQYV.

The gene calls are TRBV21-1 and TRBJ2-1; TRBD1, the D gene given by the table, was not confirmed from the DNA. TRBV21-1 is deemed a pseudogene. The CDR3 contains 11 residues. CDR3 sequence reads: CASTRPGEQFF. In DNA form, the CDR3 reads TGTGCCAGCACCAGACCCGGTGAGCAGTTCTTC.

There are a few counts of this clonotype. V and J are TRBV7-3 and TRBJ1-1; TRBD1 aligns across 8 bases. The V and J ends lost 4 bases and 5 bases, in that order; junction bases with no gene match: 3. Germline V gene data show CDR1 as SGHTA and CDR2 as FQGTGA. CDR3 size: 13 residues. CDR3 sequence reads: CASSWNRGTEAFF. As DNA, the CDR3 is TGTGCCAGCAGCTGGAACAGGGGGACTGAAGCTTTCTTT.

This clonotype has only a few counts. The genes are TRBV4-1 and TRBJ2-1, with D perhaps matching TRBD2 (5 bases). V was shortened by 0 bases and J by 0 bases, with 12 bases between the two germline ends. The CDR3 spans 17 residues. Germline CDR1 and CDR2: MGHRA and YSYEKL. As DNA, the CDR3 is TGCGCCAGCAGCCAAGATACCGGGGATGCCTCCTACAATGAGCAGTTCTTC. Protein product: CASSQDTGDASYNEQFF.

The DNA for the CDR3 is TGTGCCAGCAGTTCTGGGGGGGATAATTCACCCCTCCACTTT. It encodes CASSSGGDNSPLHF. The V and J genes are TRBV28 and TRBJ1-6, with a tentative D call TRBD1 (5 bases). Germline assignment: CDR1 MDHEN and CDR2 SYDVKM. The CDR3 runs to 14 residues. V gave up 4 bases and J gave up 5 bases, with 9 bases separating them.

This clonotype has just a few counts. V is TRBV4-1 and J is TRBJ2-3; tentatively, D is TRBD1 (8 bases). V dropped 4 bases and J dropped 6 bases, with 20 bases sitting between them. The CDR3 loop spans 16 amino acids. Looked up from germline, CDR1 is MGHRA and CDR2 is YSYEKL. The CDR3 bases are TGCGCCAGCAGCCTGGGCACAGGGGGGGGCAGGGATACGCAGTATTTT. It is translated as CASSLGTGGGRDTQYF.

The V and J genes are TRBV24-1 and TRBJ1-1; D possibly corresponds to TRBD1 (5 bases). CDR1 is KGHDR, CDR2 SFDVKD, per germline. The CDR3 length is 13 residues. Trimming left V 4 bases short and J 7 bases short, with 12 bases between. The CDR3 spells CATSDPGRNEAFF. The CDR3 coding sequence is TGTGCCACCAGTGACCCGGGACGGAATGAAGCTTTCTTT.

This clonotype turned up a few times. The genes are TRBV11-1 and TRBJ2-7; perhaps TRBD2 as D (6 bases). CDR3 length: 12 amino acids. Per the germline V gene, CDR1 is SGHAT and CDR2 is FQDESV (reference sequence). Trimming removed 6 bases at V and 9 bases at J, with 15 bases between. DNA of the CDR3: TGTGCCAGCAGTCCAACGATGGGGGGGCAGTACGTC. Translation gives CASSPTMGGQYV.

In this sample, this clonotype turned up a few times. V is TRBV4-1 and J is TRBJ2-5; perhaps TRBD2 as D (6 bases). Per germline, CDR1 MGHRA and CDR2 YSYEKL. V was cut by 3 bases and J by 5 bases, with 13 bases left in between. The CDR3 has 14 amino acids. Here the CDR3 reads CASSQGTGRETQYF. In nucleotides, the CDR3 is TGCGCCAGCAGCCAGGGGACGGGGAGGGAGACCCAGTACTTC.

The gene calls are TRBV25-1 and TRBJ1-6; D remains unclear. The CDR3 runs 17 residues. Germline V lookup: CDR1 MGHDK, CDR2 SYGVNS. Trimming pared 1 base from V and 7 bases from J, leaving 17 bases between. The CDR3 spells CASSELLAGKTNSPLHF. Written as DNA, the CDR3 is TGTGCCAGCAGTGAATTATTAGCGGGTAAAACAAATTCACCCCTCCACTTT.

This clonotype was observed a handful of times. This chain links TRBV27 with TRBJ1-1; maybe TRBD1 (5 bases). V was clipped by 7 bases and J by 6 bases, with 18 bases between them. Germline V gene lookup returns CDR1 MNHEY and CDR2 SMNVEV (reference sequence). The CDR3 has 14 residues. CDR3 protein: CASTRAGGVAEAFF. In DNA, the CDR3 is TGTGCCAGCACCCGAGCGGGGGGGGTTGCTGAAGCTTTCTTT.

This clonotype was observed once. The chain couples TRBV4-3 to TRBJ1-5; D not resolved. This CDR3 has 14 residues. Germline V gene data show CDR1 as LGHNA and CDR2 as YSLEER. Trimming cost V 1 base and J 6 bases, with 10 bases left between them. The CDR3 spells CASSQVLSSQPQHF. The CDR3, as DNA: TGCGCCAGCAGCCAAGTTCTTAGTTCTCAGCCCCAGCATTTT.

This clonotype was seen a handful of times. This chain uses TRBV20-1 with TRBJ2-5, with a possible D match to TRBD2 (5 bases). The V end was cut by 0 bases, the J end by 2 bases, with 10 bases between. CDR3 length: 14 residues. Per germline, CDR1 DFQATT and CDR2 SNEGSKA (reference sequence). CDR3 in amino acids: CSARDLGGQETQYF. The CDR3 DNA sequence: TGCAGTGCTAGAGATCTGGGCGGGCAAGAGACCCAGTACTTC.

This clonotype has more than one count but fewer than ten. The chain's CDR3 is CASSPDRPNTGELFF. The CDR3 coding sequence is TGTGCCAGCAGCCCGGACAGGCCGAACACCGGGGAGCTGTTTTTT. The chain is built from TRBV12-3 or TRBV12-4 and TRBJ2-2; the match to TRBD1 covers 7 bases. This CDR3 is built from 15 residues. Trimming at V came to 6 bases and at J to 0 bases, leaving 4 bases not matched to a gene.

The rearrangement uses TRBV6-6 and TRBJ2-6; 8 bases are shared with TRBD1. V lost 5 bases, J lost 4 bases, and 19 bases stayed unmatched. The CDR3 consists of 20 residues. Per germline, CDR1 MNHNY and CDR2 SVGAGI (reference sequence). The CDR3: CASSRFDRTGRFFGANVLTF. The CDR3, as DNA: TGTGCCAGCAGTCGTTTCGATCGGACAGGGAGGTTTTTCGGGGCCAACGTCCTGACTTTC.

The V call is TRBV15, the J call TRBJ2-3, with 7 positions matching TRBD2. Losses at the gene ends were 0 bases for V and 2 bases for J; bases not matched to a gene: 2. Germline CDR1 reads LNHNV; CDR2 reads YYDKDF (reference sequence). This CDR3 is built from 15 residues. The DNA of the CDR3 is TGTGCCACCAGCAGAGAGGGGGGGTCCACAGATACGCAGTATTTT. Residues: CATSREGGSTDTQYF.